The 7 T cell receptor beta chains below were found in one sample sequenced in a study of cytomegalovirus exposure and HLA in healthy donors. The PCR was carried out with 60 Vbeta primers and 13 Jbeta primers. Data came from immunoSEQ multiplex PCR; TCRdb stores just in-frame clones and leaves some out. This sample's table reports approximately 72,000 clones. Sequenced sample: PBMCs. The receptor source for this set is a woman in her thirties or forties in good health and CMV-seropositive.

The chain couples TRBV27 to TRBJ2-5; 7 bases fit TRBD1. The CDR3 sequence is 16 residues long. V trimming: 3 bases; J trimming: 5 bases; junction bases outside the gene matches: 12. Germline CDR1 reads MNHEY; CDR2 reads SMNVEV (reference sequence). CDR3 amino acids: CASSFLSAGGSETQYF. CDR3 DNA sequence: TGTGCCAGCAGTTTCCTCTCAGCAGGGGGATCGGAGACCCAGTACTTC.

The J gene is TRBJ1-1, the V gene TRBV11-2; tentatively, D is TRBD1 (6 bases). This CDR3 is 15 amino acids long. Trimming removed 3 bases from V and 2 bases from J, with 13 bases in between. The germline V gene has CDR1 SGHAT and CDR2 FQNNGV. The CDR3 DNA reads as TGTGCCAGCAGCTTCCTCACAGGGAGCAACACTGAAGCTTTCTTT. Translating gives CASSFLTGSNTEAFF.

CDR3 in amino acids: CASSIPFLGGISYNEQFF. The DNA of the CDR3 is TGTGCCAGCAGCATCCCCTTTCTAGGAGGGATCTCCTACAATGAGCAGTTCTTC. The chain links TRBV7-2 to TRBJ2-1; D possibly corresponds to TRBD2 (6 bases). CDR3 length equals 18 residues. V gave up 5 bases and J gave up 0 bases, with 20 bases separating them. Germline CDR1 and CDR2: SGHTA and FQGNSA.

This chain connects TRBV2 to TRBJ2-3; TRBD2 aligns across 11 bases. CDR1 and CDR2 (germline): SNHLY, FYNNEI. This CDR3 is 19 amino acids long. J lost 4 bases, V lost 0 bases, and 12 bases had no gene match. CDR3 DNA sequence: TGTGCCAGCAGTGAAGCGCTACTAGCGGGGGCCACGGACGCAGATACGCAGTATTTT. Protein sequence: CASSEALLAGATDADTQYF.

The rearrangement uses TRBV5-6 and TRBJ2-7, with D possibly being TRBD1 (7 bases). The CDR3 is 14 amino acids. Germline CDR1 SGHDT, CDR2 YYEEEE. V was cut by 4 bases and J by 6 bases, with 17 bases left in between. The CDR3 protein is CASSLLGTAGEQYF. The DNA for the CDR3 is TGTGCCAGCAGCCTGCTGGGGACAGCGGGCGAGCAGTACTTC.

The V call is TRBV7-9, the J call TRBJ2-5; TRBD1 matches 8 bases. The germline gives CDR1 SEHNR, CDR2 FQNEAQ (reference sequence). The V and J ends lost 1 base and 5 bases, in that order; junction bases with no gene match: 0. The CDR3 runs to 13 residues. The CDR3 sequence is CASSLDRGETQYF. In DNA form, the CDR3 reads TGTGCCAGCAGCTTAGACAGGGGGGAGACCCAGTACTTC.

The chain couples TRBV7-9 to TRBJ1-5; possibly TRBD1 for D (5 bases). There are 14 residues in the CDR3. Germline-derived CDR1 and CDR2 are SEHNR and FQNEAQ (reference sequence). The V end lost 3 bases, the J end lost 2 bases, and 8 bases lay between the germline ends. DNA for the CDR3: TGTGCCAGCAGCTTGGAGGGGCGCAATCAGCCCCAGCATTTT. Translating gives CASSLEGRNQPQHF.